This T cell receptor beta chain was recovered during a study of a mutant IDH1 vaccine in newly diagnosed glioma. Study overall: During weeks 1, 3, 5, 7, 11, 15, 19 and 23, patients received eight vaccinations. Initiation of the vaccine course occurred 4-6 weeks after radiotherapy alone, or alongside temozolomide cycles. Treatment recipients were approximately 62% male and about 40% female, and their mean age was around 40 years. Study results and caveats: Pseudoprogression appears to have had no connection to changes in top peripheral T cell clonotypes.

The time point: week 11, during vaccination. One vaccine dose held 300 ug of mutant IDH1 20-mer peptide and came with topical imiquimod. As for this clone: Its antigen is still unknown.

J gave up 0 bases and V 4 bases, and 11 bases lay outside the gene matches. The V gene's germline CDR1 is MDHEN and CDR2 SYDVKM. This CDR3 spans 17 amino acids. The repertoire was sequenced with immunoSEQ multiplex PCR; TCRdb's copy has only in-frame clones and lacks some. Among 60,000 to 75,000 clones, approximately 84% were seen once, and the ten largest hold roughly 3.5%. The clonotype was recovered from a young man with glioma. The rearrangement joins TRBV28 to TRBJ2-5; 7 positions match TRBD1. The source material was PBMCs, sampled from a glioma patient whose treatment included an IDH1 peptide vaccine. CDR3 nucleotides: TGTGCCAGCAGTTATCCCCCCCTGGGACAGAACCAAGAGACCCAGTACTTC. It translates to CASSYPPLGQNQETQYF.